This T cell receptor beta chain was profiled in a study of response to subunit inactivated influenza vaccine. The study's findings and limits: It was the authors' suggestion that each seasonal influenza vaccination recruits few new T cells.

The CDR3 spans 12 residues. Germline V gene sequence: CDR1 ENHRY, CDR2 SYGVKD. V was cut by 7 bases and J by 3 bases, with 9 bases left in between. Details on this clonotype: Its target is not known.

In TCRdb, the RT-PCR reads were re-called with MiXCR into one record per CDR3 protein. The data hold around 790,000 distinct CDR3 sequences, with roughly 20% observed a single time. Sequencing used PBMCs from blood, obtained about 5 days after vaccination. The chain combines TRBV10-3 with TRBJ1-1; D uncertain. The clonotype was recovered from a man aged 50 to 60 who received an inactivated influenza vaccine. CDR3 DNA: TGTGCCATCAAAAGGGAGGACACTGAAGCTTTCTTT. It encodes CAIKREDTEAFF.